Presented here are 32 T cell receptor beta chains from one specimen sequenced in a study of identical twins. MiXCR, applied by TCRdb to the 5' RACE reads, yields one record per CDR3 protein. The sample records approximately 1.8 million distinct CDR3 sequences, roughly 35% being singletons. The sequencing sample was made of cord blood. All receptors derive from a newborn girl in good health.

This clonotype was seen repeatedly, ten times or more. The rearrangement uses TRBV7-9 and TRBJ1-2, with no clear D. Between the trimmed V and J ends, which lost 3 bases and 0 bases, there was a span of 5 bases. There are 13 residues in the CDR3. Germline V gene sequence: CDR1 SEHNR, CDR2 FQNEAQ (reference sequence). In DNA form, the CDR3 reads TGTGCCAGCAGCTTTGGGCCTAACTATGGCTACACCTTC. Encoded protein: CASSFGPNYGYTF.

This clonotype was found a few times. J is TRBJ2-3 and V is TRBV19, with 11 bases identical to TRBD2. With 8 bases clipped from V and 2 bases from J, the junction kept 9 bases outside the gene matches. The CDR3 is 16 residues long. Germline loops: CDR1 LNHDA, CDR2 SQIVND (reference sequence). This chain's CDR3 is CASRPGLAAFTDTQYF. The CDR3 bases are TGTGCCAGTCGGCCGGGACTAGCGGCATTCACAGATACGCAGTATTTT.

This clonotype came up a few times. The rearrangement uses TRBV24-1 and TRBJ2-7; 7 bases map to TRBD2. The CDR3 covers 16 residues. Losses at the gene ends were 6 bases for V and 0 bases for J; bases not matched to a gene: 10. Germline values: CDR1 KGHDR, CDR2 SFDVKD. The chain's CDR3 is CATSPPGRTSSYEQYF. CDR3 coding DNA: TGTGCCACCAGTCCCCCGGGGCGGACTAGCTCCTACGAGCAGTACTTC.

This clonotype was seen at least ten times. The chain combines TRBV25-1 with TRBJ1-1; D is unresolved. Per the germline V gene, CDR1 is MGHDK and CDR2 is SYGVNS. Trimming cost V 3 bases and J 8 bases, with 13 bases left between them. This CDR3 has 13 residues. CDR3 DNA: TGTGCCAGCAGTGACTTTGACTATGGAGAAGCTTTCTTT. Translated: CASSDFDYGEAFF.

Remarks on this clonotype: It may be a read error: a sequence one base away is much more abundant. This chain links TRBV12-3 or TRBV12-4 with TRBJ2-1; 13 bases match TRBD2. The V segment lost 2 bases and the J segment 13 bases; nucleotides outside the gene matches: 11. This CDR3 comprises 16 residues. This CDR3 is CASSLTSTSGGARQFF. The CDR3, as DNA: TGTGCCAGCAGTTTAACGAGTACTAGCGGGGGGGCGAGACAGTTCTTC.

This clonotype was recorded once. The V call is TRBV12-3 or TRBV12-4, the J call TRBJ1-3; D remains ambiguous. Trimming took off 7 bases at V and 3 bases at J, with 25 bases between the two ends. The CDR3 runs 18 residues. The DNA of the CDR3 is TGTGCCAGCACCGTTAGGCGGGAGAGGGCGGAGGTTGGAAACACCATATATTTT. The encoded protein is CASTVRRERAEVGNTIYF.

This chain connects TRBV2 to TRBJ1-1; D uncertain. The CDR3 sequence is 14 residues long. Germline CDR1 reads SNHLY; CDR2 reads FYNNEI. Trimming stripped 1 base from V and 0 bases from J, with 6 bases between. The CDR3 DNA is TGTGCCAGCAGTGAAGGTCCGATGAACACTGAAGCTTTCTTT. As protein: CASSEGPMNTEAFF.

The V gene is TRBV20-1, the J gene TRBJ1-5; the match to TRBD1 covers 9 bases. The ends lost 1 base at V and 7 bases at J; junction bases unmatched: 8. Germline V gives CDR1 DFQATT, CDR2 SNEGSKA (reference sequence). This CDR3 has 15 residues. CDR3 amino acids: CSARGDREYLQPQHF. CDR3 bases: TGCAGTGCTAGAGGGGACAGGGAATACCTACAGCCCCAGCATTTT.

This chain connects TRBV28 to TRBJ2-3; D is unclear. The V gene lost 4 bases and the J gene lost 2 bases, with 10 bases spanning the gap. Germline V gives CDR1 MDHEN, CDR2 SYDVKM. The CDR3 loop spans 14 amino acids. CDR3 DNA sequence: TGTGCCAGCAGTTCCTTGGGAAACACAGATACGCAGTATTTT. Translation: CASSSLGNTDTQYF.

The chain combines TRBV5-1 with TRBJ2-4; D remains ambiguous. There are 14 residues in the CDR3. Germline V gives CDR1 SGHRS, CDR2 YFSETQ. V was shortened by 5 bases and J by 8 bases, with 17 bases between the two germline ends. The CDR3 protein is CASRSDVAVDIQYF. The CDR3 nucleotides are TGCGCCAGCAGATCCGATGTGGCGGTAGACATTCAGTACTTC. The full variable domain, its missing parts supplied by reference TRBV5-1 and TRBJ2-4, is KAGVTQTPRYLIKTRGQQVTLSCSPISGHRSVSWYQQTPGQGLQFLFEYFSETQRNKGNFPGRFSGRQFSNSRSEMNVSTLELGDSALYLCASRSDVAVDIQYFGAGTRLSVL.

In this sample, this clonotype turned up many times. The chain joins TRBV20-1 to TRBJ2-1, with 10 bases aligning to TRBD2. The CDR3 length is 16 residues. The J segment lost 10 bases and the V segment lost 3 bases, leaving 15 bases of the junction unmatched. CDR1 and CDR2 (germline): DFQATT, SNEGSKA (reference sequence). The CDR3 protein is CSASSPLAGVTAEQFF. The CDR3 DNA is TGCAGTGCTAGCTCTCCTCTAGCGGGAGTTACGGCCGAGCAGTTCTTC.

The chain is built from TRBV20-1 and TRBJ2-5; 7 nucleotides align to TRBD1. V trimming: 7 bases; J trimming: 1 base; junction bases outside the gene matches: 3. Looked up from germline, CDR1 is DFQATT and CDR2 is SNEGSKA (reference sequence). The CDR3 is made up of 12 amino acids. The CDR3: CSVRGPQETQYF. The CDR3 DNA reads TGCAGTGTTAGGGGGCCCCAAGAGACCCAGTACTTC.

The CDR3 loop is CASSFNLLRGHNEQFF. CDR3 DNA: TGTGCCAGCAGCTTCAATCTTCTTCGGGGTCACAATGAGCAGTTCTTC. This sequence joins TRBV5-5 and TRBJ2-1, with D perhaps TRBD2 (5 bases). The V gene's germline CDR1 is SGHKS and CDR2 YYEKEE (reference sequence). Trimming shortened V by 2 bases and J by 5 bases, and 17 bases separated the two germline ends. The CDR3 is 16 residues long.

Here the CDR3 DNA reads TGTGCCAGCAGCCGCGGGCTGGTTAATTCACCCCTCCACTTT. This gives the protein CASSRGLVNSPLHF. This sequence joins TRBV3-1 and TRBJ1-6, with unresolved D. CDR3 length equals 14 residues. Between the trimmed V and J ends, which lost 4 bases and 6 bases, there was a span of 10 bases. CDR1 is LGHDT, CDR2 YNNKEL, per germline (reference sequence).

CDR3 amino acids: CASSQQGETDTQYF. Written as DNA, the CDR3 is TGCGCCAGCAGTCAGCAGGGAGAGACAGATACGCAGTATTTT. The V gene is TRBV5-1, the J gene TRBJ2-3; D possibly matches TRBD1 or TRBD2 (5 bases each). The CDR3 contains 14 residues. Trimming removed 5 bases at V and 3 bases at J, with 13 bases between. Germline CDR1 reads SGHRS; CDR2 reads YFSETQ.

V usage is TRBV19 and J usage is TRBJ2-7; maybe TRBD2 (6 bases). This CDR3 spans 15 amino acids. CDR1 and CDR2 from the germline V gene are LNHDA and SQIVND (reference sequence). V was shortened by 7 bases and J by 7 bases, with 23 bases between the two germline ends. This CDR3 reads CASISGDLRLNEQYF. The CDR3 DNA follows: TGTGCCAGTATTTCGGGGGACCTCCGTCTCAATGAGCAGTACTTC.

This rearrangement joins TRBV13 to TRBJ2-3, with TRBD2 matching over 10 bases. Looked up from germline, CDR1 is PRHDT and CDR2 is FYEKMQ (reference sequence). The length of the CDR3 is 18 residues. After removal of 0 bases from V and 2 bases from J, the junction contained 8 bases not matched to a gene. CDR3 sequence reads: CASSLGLEREGHTDTQYF. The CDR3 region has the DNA TGTGCCAGCAGCTTAGGCCTTGAGCGGGAGGGCCACACAGATACGCAGTATTTT.

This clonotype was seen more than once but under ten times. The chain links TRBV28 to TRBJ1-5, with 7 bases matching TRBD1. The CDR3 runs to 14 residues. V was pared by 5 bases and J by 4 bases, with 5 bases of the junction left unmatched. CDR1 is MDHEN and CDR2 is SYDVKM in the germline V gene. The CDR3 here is CASSTGTANQPQHF. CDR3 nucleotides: TGTGCCAGCAGTACCGGGACAGCGAATCAGCCCCAGCATTTT.

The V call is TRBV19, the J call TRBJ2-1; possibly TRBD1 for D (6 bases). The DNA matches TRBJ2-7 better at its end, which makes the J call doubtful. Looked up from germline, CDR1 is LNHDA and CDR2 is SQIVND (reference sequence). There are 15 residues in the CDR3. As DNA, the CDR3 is TGTGCCAGTACCCCCGGGGACAACTCCTACAATGAGCAGTACTTC. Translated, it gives CASTPGDNSYNEQYF.

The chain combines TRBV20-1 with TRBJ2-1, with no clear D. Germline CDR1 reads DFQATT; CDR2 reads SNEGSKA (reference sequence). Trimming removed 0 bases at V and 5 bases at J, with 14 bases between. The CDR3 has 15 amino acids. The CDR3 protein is CSARDGGRPHNEQFF. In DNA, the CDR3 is TGCAGTGCTAGAGATGGTGGGCGTCCCCACAATGAGCAGTTCTTC.

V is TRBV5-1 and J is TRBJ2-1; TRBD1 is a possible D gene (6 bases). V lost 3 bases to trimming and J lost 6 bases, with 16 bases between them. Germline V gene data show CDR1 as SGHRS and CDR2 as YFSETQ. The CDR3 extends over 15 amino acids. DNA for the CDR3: TGCGCCAGCAGCTGCCGGGACACCCCGAGCAATGAGCAGTTCTTC. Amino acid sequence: CASSCRDTPSNEQFF.

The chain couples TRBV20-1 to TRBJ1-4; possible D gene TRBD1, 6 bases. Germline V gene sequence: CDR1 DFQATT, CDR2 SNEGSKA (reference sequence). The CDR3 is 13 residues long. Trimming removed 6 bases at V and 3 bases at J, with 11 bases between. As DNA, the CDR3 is TGCAGTGCCCAGGACAGCGCTAATGAAAAACTGTTTTTT. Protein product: CSAQDSANEKLFF.

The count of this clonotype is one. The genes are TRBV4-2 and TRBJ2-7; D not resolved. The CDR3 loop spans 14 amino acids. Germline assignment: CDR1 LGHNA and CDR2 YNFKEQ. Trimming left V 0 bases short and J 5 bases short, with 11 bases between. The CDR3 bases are TGTGCCAGCAGCCAAGATAGGCAGGTCCACGAGCAGTACTTC. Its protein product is CASSQDRQVHEQYF.

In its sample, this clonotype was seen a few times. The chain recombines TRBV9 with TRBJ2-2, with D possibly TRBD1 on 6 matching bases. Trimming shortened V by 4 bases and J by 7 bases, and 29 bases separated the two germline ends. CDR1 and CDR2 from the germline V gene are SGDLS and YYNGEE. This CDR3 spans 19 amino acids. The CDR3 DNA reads TGTGCCAGCAGCCCCCGTTGGTCCGGACCCAGGGGAATTGGCGGGGAGCTGTTTTTT. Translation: CASSPRWSGPRGIGGELFF.

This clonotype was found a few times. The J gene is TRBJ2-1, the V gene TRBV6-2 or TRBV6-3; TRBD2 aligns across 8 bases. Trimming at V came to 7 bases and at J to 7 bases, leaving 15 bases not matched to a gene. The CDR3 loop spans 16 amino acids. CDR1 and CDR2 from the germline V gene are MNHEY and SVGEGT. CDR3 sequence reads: CASTSLVGTRGNEQFF. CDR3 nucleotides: TGTGCCAGCACCAGCCTAGTTGGGACTAGGGGGAATGAGCAGTTCTTC.

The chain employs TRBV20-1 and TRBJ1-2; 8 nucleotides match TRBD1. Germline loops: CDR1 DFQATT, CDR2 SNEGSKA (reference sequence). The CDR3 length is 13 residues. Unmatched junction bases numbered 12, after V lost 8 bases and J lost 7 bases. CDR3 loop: CSSTAADRAGYTF. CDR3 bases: TGCAGTTCTACCGCGGCGGACAGGGCTGGCTACACCTTC.

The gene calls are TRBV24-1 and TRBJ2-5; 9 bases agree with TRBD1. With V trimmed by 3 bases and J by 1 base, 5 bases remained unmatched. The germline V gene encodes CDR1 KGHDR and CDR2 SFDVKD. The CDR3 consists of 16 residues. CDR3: CATSDPTGGPQETQYF. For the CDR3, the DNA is TGTGCCACCAGTGATCCGACAGGGGGGCCCCAAGAGACCCAGTACTTC.

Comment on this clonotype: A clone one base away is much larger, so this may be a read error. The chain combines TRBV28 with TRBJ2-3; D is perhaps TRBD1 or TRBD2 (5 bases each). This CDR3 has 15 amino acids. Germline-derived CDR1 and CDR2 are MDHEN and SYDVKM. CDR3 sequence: CASSLLGGVTETQYF. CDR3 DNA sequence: TGTGCCAGCAGTTTACTTGGGGGAGTCACAGAAACGCAGTATTTT.

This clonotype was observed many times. The CDR3 loop is CASSQDGREYPKTYNEQFF. The CDR3 DNA reads as TGCGCCAGCAGCCAAGATGGGCGGGAGTACCCAAAAACCTACAATGAGCAGTTCTTC. The V gene is TRBV4-1, the J gene TRBJ2-1, with TRBD2 matching over 7 bases. The CDR3 is 19 amino acids. The V gene's germline CDR1 is MGHRA and CDR2 YSYEKL. With V trimmed by 0 bases and J by 2 bases, 13 bases remained unmatched.

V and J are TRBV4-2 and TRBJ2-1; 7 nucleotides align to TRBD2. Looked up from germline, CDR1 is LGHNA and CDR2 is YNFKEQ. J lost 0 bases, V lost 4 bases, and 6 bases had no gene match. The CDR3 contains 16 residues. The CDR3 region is CASSPKGGSSYNEQFF. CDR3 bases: TGTGCCAGCAGCCCTAAAGGCGGGAGCTCCTACAATGAGCAGTTCTTC.

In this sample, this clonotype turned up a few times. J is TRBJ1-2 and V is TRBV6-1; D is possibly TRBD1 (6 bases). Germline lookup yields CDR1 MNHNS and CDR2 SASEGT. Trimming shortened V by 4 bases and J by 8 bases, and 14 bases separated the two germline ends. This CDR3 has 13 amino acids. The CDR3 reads CASSGVPGDGYTF. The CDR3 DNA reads TGTGCCAGCAGTGGGGTGCCAGGGGACGGCTACACCTTC.

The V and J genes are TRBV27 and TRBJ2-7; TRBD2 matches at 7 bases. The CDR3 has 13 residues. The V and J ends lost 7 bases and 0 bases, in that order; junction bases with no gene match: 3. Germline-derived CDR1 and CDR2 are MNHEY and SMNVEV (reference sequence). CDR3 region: CASMGGSSYEQYF. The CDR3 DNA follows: TGTGCCAGCATGGGGGGGAGCTCCTACGAGCAGTACTTC.